Below, 5 T cell receptor beta chains from the same sample are listed, as sequenced in a study of cytomegalovirus exposure and HLA in healthy donors. Amplification used 60 Vbeta primers and 13 Jbeta primers. Generated by immunoSEQ multiplex PCR, the TCRdb table keeps only in-frame clones and is missing some. Of 100,000 to 120,000 clones listed, 75% are singletons. Specimen: PBMCs. All receptors derive from a man aged 35 to 55 in good health and CMV-seronegative.

The chain employs TRBV7-9 and TRBJ1-1; 9 nucleotides agree with TRBD1. The CDR3 covers 15 residues. Germline-derived CDR1 and CDR2 are SEHNR and FQNEAQ (reference sequence). The V segment lost 3 bases and the J segment 5 bases; nucleotides outside the gene matches: 7. CDR3: CASSFPDRGETEAFF. The CDR3 DNA reads TGTGCCAGCAGCTTCCCGGACAGGGGTGAAACTGAAGCTTTCTTT.

The rearrangement links TRBV6-5 to TRBJ2-7, with D perhaps matching TRBD1 (5 bases). The CDR3 consists of 13 residues. Trimming cost V 0 bases and J 6 bases, with 9 bases left between them. Germline lookup yields CDR1 MNHEY and CDR2 SVGAGI. The CDR3, as DNA: TGTGCCAGCAGTTACTCGCTCCAGGGCGAGCAGTACTTC. As protein: CASSYSLQGEQYF.

This CDR3 reads CASSGQGNTEAFF. For the CDR3, the DNA is TGCGCCAGCAGTGGACAGGGAAATACTGAAGCTTTCTTT. The chain is built from TRBV10-1 and TRBJ1-1; TRBD1 aligns across 7 bases. V dropped 4 bases and J dropped 5; count of bases not matched to a gene: 4. Per the germline V gene, CDR1 is WNHNN and CDR2 is SYGVQD (reference sequence). CDR3 length equals 13 residues.

The chain combines TRBV6-1 with TRBJ2-7; 7 bases map to TRBD1. With 4 bases clipped from V and 2 bases from J, the junction kept 5 bases outside the gene matches. The germline V gene encodes CDR1 MNHNS and CDR2 SASEGT. The CDR3 is 14 residues long. CDR3 residues: CASSGRGTAYEQYF. Here the CDR3 DNA reads TGTGCCAGCAGTGGCAGGGGGACGGCCTACGAGCAGTACTTC.

The chain carries TRBV28 and TRBJ1-4, with TRBD1 matching 8 bases. Per the germline V gene, CDR1 is MDHEN and CDR2 is SYDVKM. V lost 2 bases to trimming and J lost 8 bases; unmatched junction nucleotides: 13. The CDR3 is 17 amino acids. CDR3 nucleotides: TGTGCCAGCAGTTTAATCGGGGCAGGGGGCTTCCCAGAAAAACTGTTTTTT. The encoded protein is CASSLIGAGGFPEKLFF.